The rows below give T cell receptor beta chains drawn from one sample of a study of beta chain features in type 1 diabetes. The protocol was immunoSEQ multiplex PCR, while the TCRdb copy is restricted to in-frame clones and leaves out a portion. The table lists more than 550,000 clones, over 12% of them singletons. What was sequenced was naive CD4+ T cells from blood. The receptors derive from a man between 18 and 35 years old with type 1 diabetes. Both conserved end residues are part of each CDR3. Fields, in order: CDR3 protein, CDR3 DNA, clone size, J gene, D gene, V gene. A D gene is named only where the DNA matches it firmly. Expanded clones get a size class; other rows say once, few or many, or leave the size out.

CASSLAPDRGFETQYF | TGCGCCAGCAGCTTGGCCCCGGACAGGGGTTTTGAGACCCAGTACTTC | - | TRBJ2-5 | TRBD1 | TRBV5-1
CASSSEGQGTHEQYF | TGTGCCAGCAGCTCAGAGGGACAGGGTACCCACGAGCAGTACTTC | once | TRBJ2-7 | TRBD1 | TRBV7-6
CASSTLAGTFF | TGTGCCAGCAGTACCCTAGCGGGGACGTTCTTC | few | TRBJ2-1 | TRBD2 | TRBV28
CASSSPGTSGGELFF | TGCGCCAGCAGCTCCCCCGGGACTAGCGGCGGGGAGCTGTTTTTT | few | TRBJ2-2 | TRBD2 | TRBV5-1
CASSVRSGGTEAFF | TGTGCCAGCAGCGTAAGATCCGGGGGCACTGAAGCTTTCTTT | few | TRBJ1-1 | - | TRBV9
CASSQSRGAGSTDTQYF | TGTGCCAGCAGCCAGTCCCGCGGGGCAGGGAGCACAGATACGCAGTATTTT | few | TRBJ2-3 | - | TRBV4-2
CASSSSGRRREQYF | TGTGCCAGCAGTTCTAGCGGGAGGCGACGCGAGCAGTACTTC | - | TRBJ2-7 | TRBD2 | TRBV2
CASSLGQNYGYTF | TGTGCCAGCAGCTTGGGACAGAACTATGGCTACACCTTC | - | TRBJ1-2 | - | TRBV5-6
CASSQTRANYGYTF | TGTGCCAGCAGCCAAACACGGGCTAACTATGGCTACACCTTC | - | TRBJ1-2 | - | TRBV9
CASSSRQGENIQYF | TGTGCCAGCAGCTCCAGACAGGGGGAAAACATTCAGTACTTC | - | TRBJ2-4 | TRBD1 | TRBV7-2
CATLGGGEETQYF | TGTGCCACCCTCGGGGGGGGCGAGGAGACCCAGTACTTC | - | TRBJ2-5 | TRBD2 | TRBV7-9
CASSSRLADEQFF | TGTGCCAGCAGCTCACGGTTGGCCGATGAGCAGTTCTTC | few | TRBJ2-1 | - | TRBV7-2
CASRGPNTGELFF | TGTGCCAGCCGGGGGCCGAACACCGGGGAGCTGTTTTTT | few | TRBJ2-2 | - | TRBV6-5
CATAYLDGANVLTF | TGTGCCACCGCCTACCTGGATGGGGCCAACGTCCTGACTTTC | - | TRBJ2-6 | - | TRBV5-4
CASSWRTANSSGANVLTF | TGCGCCAGCAGCTGGAGGACAGCTAACTCCTCTGGGGCCAACGTCCTGACTTTC | - | TRBJ2-6 | - | TRBV5-1
CASSFGQIGEKLFF | TGTGCCAGCAGCTTCGGACAGATTGGGGAAAAACTGTTTTTT | - | TRBJ1-4 | - | TRBV7-9